The sample holds a few counts of the clone carrying this T cell receptor beta chain. Its specificity is not known. One junction end disagrees with the germline gene, perhaps due to a read error. There are 12 residues in the CDR3. Germline V gene sequence: CDR1 MDHEN, CDR2 SYDVKM. The data originate from a study of metastatic and nonmetastatic thyroid tumors. Whole-study context: Across blood and tumor or nodule tissue, repertoires from malignant and benign thyroid patients were compared with one another. Study conclusions and caveats: Significantly greater TCR beta diversity was reportedly found in malignant thyroid tumors than in benign nodules (in blood and tumor).

There were no patients who had received any treatment before thyroid surgery. In the original processing: Researchers built a distant-metastasis classifier for papillary thyroid cancer that drew on CDR3 differences across clinicopathological groups. TCRdb re-called clones from the PCR reads using MiXCR. The V and J calls come from TCRdb's annotation, not from the publication. The table has fewer than 40,000 clones, 20% to 25% seen once. V and J are TRBV28 and TRBJ1-1, with D possibly TRBD1 on 6 matching bases. The sample was blood. This TCR was recovered from a female donor with papillary thyroid cancer or a benign thyroid nodule (not recorded which). Some clones in this sample may be carry-over from other donors' samples. This CDR3 reads CASQVGDTEAFF. CDR3 DNA sequence: TGTGCCAGCCAAGTAGGGGACACTGAGGCTTTCTTT.